This TCR beta chain was documented in a study of T cell responses to AZD1222 COVID-19 vaccine. Regarding the study as a whole: The peak T cell response came first, and repertoires were sampled only after it. Spike-specific TCR depth and breadth grew after two AZD1222 doses. The study identified only five or six AZD1222 recipients as seropositive at baseline.

On this clone: The target antigen is unknown.

V lost 6 bases and J 5 bases, leaving 12 bases between the germline ends. CDR3 length: 12 amino acids. The germline V gene has CDR1 SGHNT and CDR2 YYREEE (reference sequence). TCRdb's table, derived via immunoSEQ multiplex PCR, lists solely in-frame clones and lacks some. The sample has 85,000 to 130,000 clones, 85% to 90% seen once. The source of this sequence is an adult in good health. This sequence joins TRBV5-4 and TRBJ2-7; D unresolved. Sequencing used peripheral blood, obtained on day 0 of AZD1222 vaccination. The CDR3 is CASTSPSNEQYF. For the CDR3, the DNA is TGTGCCAGCACCTCCCCCTCTAACGAGCAGTACTTC.